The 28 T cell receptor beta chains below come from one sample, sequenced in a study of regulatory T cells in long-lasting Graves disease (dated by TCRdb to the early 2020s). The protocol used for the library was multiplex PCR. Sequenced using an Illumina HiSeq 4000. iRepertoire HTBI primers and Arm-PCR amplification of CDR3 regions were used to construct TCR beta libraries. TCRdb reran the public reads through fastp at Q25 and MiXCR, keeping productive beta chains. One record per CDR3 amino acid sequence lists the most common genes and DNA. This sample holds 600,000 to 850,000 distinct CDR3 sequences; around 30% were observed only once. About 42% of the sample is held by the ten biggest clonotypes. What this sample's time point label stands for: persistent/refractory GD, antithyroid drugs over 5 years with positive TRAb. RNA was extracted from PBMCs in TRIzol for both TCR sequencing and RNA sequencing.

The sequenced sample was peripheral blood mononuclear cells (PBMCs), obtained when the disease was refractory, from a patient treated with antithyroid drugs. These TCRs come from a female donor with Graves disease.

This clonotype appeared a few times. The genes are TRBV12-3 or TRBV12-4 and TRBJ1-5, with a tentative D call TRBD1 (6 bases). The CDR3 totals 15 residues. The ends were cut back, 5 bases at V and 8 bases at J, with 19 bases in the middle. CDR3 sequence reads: CASSPMGRGEEPQHF. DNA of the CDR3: TGTGCCAGCAGTCCTATGGGCAGGGGCGAAGAGCCCCAGCATTTT.

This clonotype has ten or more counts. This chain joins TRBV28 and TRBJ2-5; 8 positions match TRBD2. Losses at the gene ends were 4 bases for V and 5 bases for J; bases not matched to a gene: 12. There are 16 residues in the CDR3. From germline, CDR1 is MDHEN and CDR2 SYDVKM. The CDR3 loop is CASSSQTSGGVETQYF. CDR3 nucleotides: TGTGCCAGCAGTTCCCAAACTAGCGGAGGGGTGGAGACCCAGTACTTC.

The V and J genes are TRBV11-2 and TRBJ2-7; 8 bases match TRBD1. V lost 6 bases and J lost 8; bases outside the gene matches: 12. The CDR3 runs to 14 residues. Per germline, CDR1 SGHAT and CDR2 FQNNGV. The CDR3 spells CASRPPQGAGKQYF. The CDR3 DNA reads TGTGCCAGCAGACCACCCCAGGGGGCGGGGAAGCAGTACTTC. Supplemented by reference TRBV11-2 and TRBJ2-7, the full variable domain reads EAGVAQSPRYKIIEKRQSVAFWCNPISGHATLYWYQQILGQGPKLLIQFQNNGVVDDSQLPKDRFSAERLKGVDSTLKIQPAKLEDSAVYLCASRPPQGAGKQYFGPGTRLTVT.

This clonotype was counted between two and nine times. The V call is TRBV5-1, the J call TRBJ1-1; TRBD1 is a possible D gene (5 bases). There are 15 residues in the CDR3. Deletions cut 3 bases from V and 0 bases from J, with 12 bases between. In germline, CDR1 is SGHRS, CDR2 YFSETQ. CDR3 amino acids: CASSSATVMNTEAFF. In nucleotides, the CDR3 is TGCGCCAGCAGCTCGGCGACAGTCATGAACACTGAAGCTTTCTTT.

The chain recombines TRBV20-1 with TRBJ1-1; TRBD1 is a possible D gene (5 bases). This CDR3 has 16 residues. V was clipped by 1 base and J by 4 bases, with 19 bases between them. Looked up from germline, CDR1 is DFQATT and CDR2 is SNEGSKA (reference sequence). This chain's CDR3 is CSARVSGRGSGTEAFF. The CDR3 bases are TGCAGTGCTAGAGTGTCGGGGCGGGGGTCGGGCACTGAAGCTTTCTTT.

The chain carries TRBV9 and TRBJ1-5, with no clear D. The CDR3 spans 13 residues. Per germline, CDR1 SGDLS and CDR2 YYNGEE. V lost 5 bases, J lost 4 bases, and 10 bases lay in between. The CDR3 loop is CASSAGDNQPQHF. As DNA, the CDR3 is TGTGCCAGCAGTGCGGGCGATAATCAGCCCCAGCATTTT.

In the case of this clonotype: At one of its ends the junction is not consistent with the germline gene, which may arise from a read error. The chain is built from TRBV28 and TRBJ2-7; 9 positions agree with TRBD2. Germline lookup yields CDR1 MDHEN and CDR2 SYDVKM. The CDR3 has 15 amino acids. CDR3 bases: TGTACCAGCAGAATAACCGGGACTAGCCAATACGAGCAGTACTTC. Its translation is CTSRITGTSQYEQYF.

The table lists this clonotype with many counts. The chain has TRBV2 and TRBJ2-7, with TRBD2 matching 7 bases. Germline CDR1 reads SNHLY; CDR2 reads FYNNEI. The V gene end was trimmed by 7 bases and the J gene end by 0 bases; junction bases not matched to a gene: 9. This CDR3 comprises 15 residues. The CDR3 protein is CASTLGLAVSYEQYF. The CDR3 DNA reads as TGTGCCAGCACTTTGGGGCTAGCGGTCTCCTACGAGCAGTACTTC.

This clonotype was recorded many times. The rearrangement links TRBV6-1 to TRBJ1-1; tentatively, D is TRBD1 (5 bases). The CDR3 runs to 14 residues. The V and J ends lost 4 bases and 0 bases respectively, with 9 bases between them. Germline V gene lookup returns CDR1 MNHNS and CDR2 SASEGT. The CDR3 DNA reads TGTGCCAGCAGTGTCTGGGGGATGAACACTGAAGCTTTCTTT. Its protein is CASSVWGMNTEAFF.

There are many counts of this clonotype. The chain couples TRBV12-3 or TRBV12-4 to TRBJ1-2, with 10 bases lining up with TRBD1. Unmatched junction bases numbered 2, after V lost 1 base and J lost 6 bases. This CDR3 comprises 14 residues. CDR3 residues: CASSLGGTGDGYTF. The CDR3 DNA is TGTGCCAGCAGTTTAGGCGGGACAGGGGATGGCTACACCTTC.

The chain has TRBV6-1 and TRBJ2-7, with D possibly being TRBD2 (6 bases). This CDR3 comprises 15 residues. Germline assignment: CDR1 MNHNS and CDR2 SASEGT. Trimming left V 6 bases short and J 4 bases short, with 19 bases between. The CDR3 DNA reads TGTGCCAGCAGGGCCGGGCCCCTTGGGACTTACGAGCAGTACTTC. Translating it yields CASRAGPLGTYEQYF.

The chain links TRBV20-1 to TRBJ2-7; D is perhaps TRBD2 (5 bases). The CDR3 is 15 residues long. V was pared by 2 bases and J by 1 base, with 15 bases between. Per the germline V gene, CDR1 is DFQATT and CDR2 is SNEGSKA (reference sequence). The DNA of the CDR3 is TGCAGTGCTAGATCACCGGGATCTGGGTCCTACGAGCAGTACTTC. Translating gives CSARSPGSGSYEQYF.

The CDR3 DNA follows: TGCAGCGTTGATATAGGGGGGGCTGAAGCTTTCTTT. Amino acid sequence: CSVDIGGAEAFF. The V gene is TRBV29-1, the J gene TRBJ1-1; a possible D gene is TRBD1 (6 bases). The V gene's germline CDR1 is SQVTM and CDR2 ANQGSEA. V gave up 3 bases and J gave up 6 bases, with 11 bases separating them. The CDR3 sequence is 12 residues long.

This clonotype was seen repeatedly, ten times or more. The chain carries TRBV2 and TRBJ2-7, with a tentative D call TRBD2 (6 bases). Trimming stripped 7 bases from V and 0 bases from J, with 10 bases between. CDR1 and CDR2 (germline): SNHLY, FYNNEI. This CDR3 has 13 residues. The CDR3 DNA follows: TGTGCCAGCACCGGGACTTCCTCCTACGAGCAGTACTTC. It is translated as CASTGTSSYEQYF.

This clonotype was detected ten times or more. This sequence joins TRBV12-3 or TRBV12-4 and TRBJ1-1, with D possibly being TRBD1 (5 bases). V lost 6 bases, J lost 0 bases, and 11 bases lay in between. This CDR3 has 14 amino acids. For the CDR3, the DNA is TGTGCCAGCAGCCCGGGACTCTTGAACACTGAAGCTTTCTTT. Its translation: CASSPGLLNTEAFF.

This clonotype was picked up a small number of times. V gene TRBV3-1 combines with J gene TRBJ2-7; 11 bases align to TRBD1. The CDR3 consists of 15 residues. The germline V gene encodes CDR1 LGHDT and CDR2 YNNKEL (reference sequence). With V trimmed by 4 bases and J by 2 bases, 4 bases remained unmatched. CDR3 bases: TGTGCCAGCAGCCCGGGACAGGGGGGTACCTACGAGCAGTACTTC. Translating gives CASSPGQGGTYEQYF.

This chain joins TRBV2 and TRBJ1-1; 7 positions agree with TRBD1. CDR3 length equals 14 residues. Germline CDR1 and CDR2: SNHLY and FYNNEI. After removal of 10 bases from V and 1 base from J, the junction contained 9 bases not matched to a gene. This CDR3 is CATYTGVGNTEAFF. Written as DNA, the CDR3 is TGTGCCACCTACACAGGGGTGGGGAACACTGAAGCTTTCTTT.

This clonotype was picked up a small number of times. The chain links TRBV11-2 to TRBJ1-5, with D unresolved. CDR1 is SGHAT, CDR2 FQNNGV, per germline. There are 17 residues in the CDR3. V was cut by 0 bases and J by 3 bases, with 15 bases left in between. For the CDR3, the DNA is TGTGCCAGCAGCTTAGATGAGCCAAAAAGAGACAATCAGCCCCAGCATTTT. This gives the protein CASSLDEPKRDNQPQHF. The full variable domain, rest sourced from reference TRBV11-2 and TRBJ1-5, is EAGVAQSPRYKIIEKRQSVAFWCNPISGHATLYWYQQILGQGPKLLIQFQNNGVVDDSQLPKDRFSAERLKGVDSTLKIQPAKLEDSAVYLCASSLDEPKRDNQPQHFGDGTRLSIL.

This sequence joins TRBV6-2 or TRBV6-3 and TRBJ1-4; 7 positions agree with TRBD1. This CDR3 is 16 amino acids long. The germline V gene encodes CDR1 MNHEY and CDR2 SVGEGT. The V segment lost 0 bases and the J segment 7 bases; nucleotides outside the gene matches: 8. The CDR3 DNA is TGTGCCAGCAGTTACTCCGGGAACAGGGGATTTGAAAAACTGTTTTTT. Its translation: CASSYSGNRGFEKLFF.

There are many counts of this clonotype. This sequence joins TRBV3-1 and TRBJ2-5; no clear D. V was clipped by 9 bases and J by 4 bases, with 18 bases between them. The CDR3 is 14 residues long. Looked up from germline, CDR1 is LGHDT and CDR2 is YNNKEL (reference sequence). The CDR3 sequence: CASNPSRRIETQYF. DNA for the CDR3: TGTGCCAGTAACCCGAGTAGGCGGATAGAGACCCAGTACTTC.

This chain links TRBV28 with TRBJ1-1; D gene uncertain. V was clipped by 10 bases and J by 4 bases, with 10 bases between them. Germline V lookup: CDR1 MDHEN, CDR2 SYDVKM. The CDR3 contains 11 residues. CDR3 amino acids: CATRGSTEAFF. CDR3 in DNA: TGTGCCACCCGGGGTAGCACTGAAGCTTTCTTT.

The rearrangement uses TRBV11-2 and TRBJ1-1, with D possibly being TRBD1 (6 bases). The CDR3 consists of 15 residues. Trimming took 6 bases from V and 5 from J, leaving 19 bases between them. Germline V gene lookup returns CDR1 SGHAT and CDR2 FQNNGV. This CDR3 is CASRYERGRETEAFF. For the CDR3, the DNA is TGTGCCAGCAGGTATGAGAGGGGGAGAGAGACTGAAGCTTTCTTT.

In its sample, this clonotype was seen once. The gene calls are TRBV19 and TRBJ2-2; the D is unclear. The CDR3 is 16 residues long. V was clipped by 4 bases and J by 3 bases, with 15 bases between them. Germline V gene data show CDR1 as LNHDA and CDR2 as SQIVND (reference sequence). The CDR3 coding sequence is TGTGCCAGTAGTAAGCAGATAGTTTTAGACACCGGGGAGCTGTTTTTT. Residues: CASSKQIVLDTGELFF.

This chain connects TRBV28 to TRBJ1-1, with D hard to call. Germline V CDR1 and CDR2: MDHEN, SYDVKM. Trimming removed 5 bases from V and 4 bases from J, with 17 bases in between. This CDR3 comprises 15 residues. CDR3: CASSAPRGRRTEAFF. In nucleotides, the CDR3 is TGTGCCAGCAGTGCCCCTCGGGGAAGGCGCACTGAAGCTTTCTTT.

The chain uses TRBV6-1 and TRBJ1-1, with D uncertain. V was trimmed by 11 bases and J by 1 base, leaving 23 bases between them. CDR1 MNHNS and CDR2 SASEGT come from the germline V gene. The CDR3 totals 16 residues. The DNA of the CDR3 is TGTGCCGTTACCTGGGGTGTAGGGTATGGGAACACTGAAGCTTTCTTT. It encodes CAVTWGVGYGNTEAFF.

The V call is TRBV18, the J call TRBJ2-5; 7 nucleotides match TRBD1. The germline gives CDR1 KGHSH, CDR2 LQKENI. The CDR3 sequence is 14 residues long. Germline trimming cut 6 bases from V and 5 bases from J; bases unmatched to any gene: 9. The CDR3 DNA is TGTGCCAGCTCCACAGGGGTCGCCAGGGAGACCCAGTACTTC. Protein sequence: CASSTGVARETQYF.

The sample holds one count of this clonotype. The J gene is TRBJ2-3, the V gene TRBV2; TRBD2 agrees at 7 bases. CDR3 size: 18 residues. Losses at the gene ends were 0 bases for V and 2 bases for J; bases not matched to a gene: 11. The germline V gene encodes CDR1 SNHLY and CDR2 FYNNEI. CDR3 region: CASSEALHAGAITDTQYF. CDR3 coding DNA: TGTGCCAGCAGTGAAGCGCTTCACGCGGGAGCGATCACAGATACGCAGTATTTT.

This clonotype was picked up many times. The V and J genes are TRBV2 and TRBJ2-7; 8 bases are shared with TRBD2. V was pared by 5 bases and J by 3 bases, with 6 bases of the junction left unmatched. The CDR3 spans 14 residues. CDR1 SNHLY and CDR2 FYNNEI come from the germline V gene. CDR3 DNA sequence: TGTGCCAGCAGTACACCGGGACTAGGCTACGAGCAGTACTTC. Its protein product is CASSTPGLGYEQYF.